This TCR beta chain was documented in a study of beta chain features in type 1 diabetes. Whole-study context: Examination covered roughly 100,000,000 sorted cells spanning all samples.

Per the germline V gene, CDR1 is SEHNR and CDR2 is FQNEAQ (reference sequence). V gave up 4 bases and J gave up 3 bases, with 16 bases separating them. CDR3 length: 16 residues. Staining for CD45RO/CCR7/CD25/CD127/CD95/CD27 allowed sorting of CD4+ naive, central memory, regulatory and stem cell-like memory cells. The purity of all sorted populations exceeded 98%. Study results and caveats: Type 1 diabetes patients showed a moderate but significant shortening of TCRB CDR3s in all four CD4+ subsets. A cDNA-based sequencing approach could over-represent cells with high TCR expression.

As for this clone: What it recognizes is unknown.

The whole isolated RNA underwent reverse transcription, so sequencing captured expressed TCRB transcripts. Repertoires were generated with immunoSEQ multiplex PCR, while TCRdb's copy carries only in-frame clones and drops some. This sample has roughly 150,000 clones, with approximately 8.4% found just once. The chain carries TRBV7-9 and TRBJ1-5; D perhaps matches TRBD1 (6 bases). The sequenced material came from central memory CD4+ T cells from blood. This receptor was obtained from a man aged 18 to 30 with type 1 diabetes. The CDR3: CASSSGTSANNQPQHF. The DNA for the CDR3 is TGTGCCAGCAGCTCAGGGACATCTGCCAACAATCAGCCCCAGCATTTT.